The clone carrying this T cell receptor beta chain was detected once. The antigen is unknown. Produced via immunoSEQ multiplex PCR; TCRdb's table is partial and in-frame only. The sample records about 110,000 clones, 70% to 85% being singletons. CDR1 is LNHNV and CDR2 is YYDKDF in the germline V gene (reference sequence). With 1 base clipped from V and 6 bases from J, the junction kept 6 bases outside the gene matches. This CDR3 spans 16 amino acids. This sample is drawn from a study of radiotherapy plus CTLA-4 blockade in lung cancer. The study, taken as a whole, reports: Best predicting response, reportedly, were early blood T cell clone dynamics, with interferon-beta.

The specimen comprised peripheral blood, sampled from a patient treated with radiotherapy plus ipilimumab. The V call is TRBV15, the J call TRBJ2-2; 9 bases align to TRBD2. The clonotype originates from a human donor with non-small cell lung cancer that progressed on radiotherapy plus ipilimumab. Some clones in this sample may be carry-over from other donors' samples. The CDR3 here is CATSRGPLAGAGELFF. The DNA for the CDR3 is TGTGCCACCAGCAGAGGCCCCTTAGCGGGGGCCGGGGAGCTGTTTTTT.